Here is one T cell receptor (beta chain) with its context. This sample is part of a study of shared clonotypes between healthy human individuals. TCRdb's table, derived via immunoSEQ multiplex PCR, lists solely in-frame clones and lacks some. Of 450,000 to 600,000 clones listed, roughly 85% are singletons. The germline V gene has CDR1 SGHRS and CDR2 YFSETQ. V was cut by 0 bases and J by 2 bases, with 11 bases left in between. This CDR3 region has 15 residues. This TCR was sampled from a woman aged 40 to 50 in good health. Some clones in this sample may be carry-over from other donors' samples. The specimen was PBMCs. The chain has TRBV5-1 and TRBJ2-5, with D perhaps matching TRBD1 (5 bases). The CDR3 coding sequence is TGCGCCAGCAGCTTGGGTCAGGACACTCAAGAGACCCAGTACTTC. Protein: CASSLGQDTQETQYF.